The rows below give T cell receptor beta chains drawn from one sample of a study of blood T cell repertoires in COVID-19. Clones were sequenced by immunoSEQ multiplex PCR, and TCRdb holds only the in-frame ones, with some missing. This table has under 250,000 clones, around four fifths appearing once. Material for sequencing was peripheral blood. The receptors were gathered from a man aged 35-49 years with acute or convalescent COVID-19. Each CDR3 is given with its conserved first and last residue. Fields, in order: D gene, J gene, V gene, clone size, CDR3 protein, CDR3 DNA. D genes are given only for firm matches. Clone sizes are given selectively: once, few, many, or a class where the clone is expanded.

d_gene: .; j_gene: TRBJ2-5; v_gene: TRBV15; abundance: .; CDR3aa: CATSLRGDRWETQYF; CDR3nt: TGTGCCACCAGCCTCAGGGGGGATAGGTGGGAGACCCAGTACTTC
d_gene: .; j_gene: TRBJ1-5; v_gene: TRBV7-8; abundance: .; CDR3aa: CASSASGAIGNQPQHF; CDR3nt: TGTGCCAGCAGCGCGAGCGGGGCAATCGGCAATCAGCCCCAGCATTTT
d_gene: TRBD2; j_gene: TRBJ2-5; v_gene: TRBV7-3; abundance: .; CDR3aa: CASSSSAGGTQETQYF; CDR3nt: TGTGCCAGCAGCTCCTCAGCGGGGGGGACCCAAGAGACCCAGTACTTC
d_gene: .; j_gene: TRBJ1-2; v_gene: TRBV19; abundance: .; CDR3aa: CASSTTVNYGYTF; CDR3nt: TGTGCCAGTAGTACGACAGTTAACTATGGCTACACCTTC
d_gene: TRBD2; j_gene: TRBJ2-5; v_gene: TRBV5-1; abundance: .; CDR3aa: CASSLAPTSEETQYF; CDR3nt: TGCGCCAGCAGCTTGGCCCCGACTAGCGAAGAGACCCAGTACTTC
d_gene: TRBD1; j_gene: TRBJ2-1; v_gene: TRBV2; abundance: .; CDR3aa: CACQGQHNEQFF; CDR3nt: TGTGCCTGCCAGGGACAGCACAATGAGCAGTTCTTC
d_gene: TRBD2; j_gene: TRBJ2-3; v_gene: TRBV14; abundance: .; CDR3aa: CASSQAGGTDTQYF; CDR3nt: TGTGCCAGCAGCCAAGCGGGAGGTACAGATACGCAGTATTTT
d_gene: .; j_gene: TRBJ1-1; v_gene: TRBV19; abundance: .; CDR3aa: CASSTRRGNTEAFF; CDR3nt: TGTGCCAGTAGTACCCGGAGGGGCAACACTGAAGCTTTCTTT
d_gene: .; j_gene: TRBJ2-1; v_gene: TRBV19; abundance: few; CDR3aa: CASSTFSGIIYNEQFF; CDR3nt: TGTGCCAGTAGCACCTTTAGCGGAATAATCTACAATGAGCAGTTCTTC
d_gene: TRBD1; j_gene: TRBJ2-1; v_gene: TRBV12-5; abundance: few; CDR3aa: CASGLDRGTYNEQFF; CDR3nt: TGTGCTAGTGGTTTGGACAGGGGGACCTACAATGAGCAGTTCTTC
d_gene: .; j_gene: TRBJ2-1; v_gene: TRBV6-5; abundance: once; CDR3aa: CASSTVNEQFF; CDR3nt: TGTGCCAGCAGCACAGTCAATGAGCAGTTCTTC
d_gene: TRBD2; j_gene: TRBJ2-1; v_gene: TRBV7-2; abundance: many; CDR3aa: CASRRDGGNEQFF; CDR3nt: TGTGCCAGCAGACGGGACGGGGGGAATGAGCAGTTCTTC
d_gene: .; j_gene: TRBJ1-1; v_gene: TRBV19; abundance: .; CDR3aa: CASSMFSGAGNTEAFF; CDR3nt: TGTGCCAGTAGTATGTTCTCAGGGGCGGGTAACACTGAAGCTTTCTTT
d_gene: TRBD2; j_gene: TRBJ2-1; v_gene: TRBV7-7; abundance: .; CDR3aa: CASSLGLAVNNEQFF; CDR3nt: TGTGCCAGCAGCTTAGGGCTAGCGGTTAACAATGAGCAGTTCTTC
d_gene: .; j_gene: TRBJ1-1; v_gene: TRBV7-9; abundance: .; CDR3aa: CASGGQGNTEAFF; CDR3nt: TGTGCCAGCGGGGGCCAGGGCAACACTGAAGCTTTCTTT
d_gene: TRBD1; j_gene: TRBJ1-5; v_gene: TRBV4-2; abundance: .; CDR3aa: CASSKRDRDDQPQHF; CDR3nt: TGTGCCAGCAGCAAGCGGGACAGGGATGATCAGCCCCAGCATTTT
d_gene: .; j_gene: TRBJ1-2; v_gene: TRBV5-1; abundance: few; CDR3aa: CASSSRVSLTDGYTF; CDR3nt: TGCGCCAGCAGTTCCCGGGTCTCGCTAACGGATGGCTACACCTTC
d_gene: .; j_gene: TRBJ1-1; v_gene: TRBV29-1; abundance: .; CDR3aa: CSVQQLGNTEAFF; CDR3nt: TGCAGCGTACAACAACTAGGGAACACTGAAGCTTTCTTT